This T cell receptor beta chain was retrieved from a study of blood T cell repertoires in COVID-19. Study-wide background: T cells, B-cell-depleted T cells, or PBMCs supplied cDNA or gDNA.

Individuals aged roughly 18 to 95 years were recruited from fewer than 25 US areas. Clinical histories supplied by participants themselves formed the basis of cohort assignment. Source study methods: For nucleated cells, counts were estimated from reference gene primer amplification. Method: immunoSEQ multiplex PCR; TCRdb's copy keeps in-frame clones and lacks some. The V and J calls and clone size were taken over from that table, and D and trimming were inferred from the DNA. Of approximately 240,000 clones in the sample, about 79% were seen once. This CDR3 is built from 18 residues. The germline V gene has CDR1 MNHEY and CDR2 SVGEGT. The V and J ends lost 2 bases and 5 bases, in that order; junction bases with no gene match: 14.

The TCR sequence derives from a woman aged 40 to 49 with acute COVID-19. Sequencing was done on a sample of PBMCs or T cells enriched from blood (not recorded which). The chain couples TRBV6-2 or TRBV6-3 to TRBJ2-7, with TRBD1 matching over 11 bases. In nucleotides, the CDR3 is TGTGCCAGCAGTTACCCCCTCCTAAATAGGACAGGGGGCCACGAGCAGTACTTC. The encoded protein is CASSYPLLNRTGGHEQYF.